One sample yielded the 11 T cell receptor beta chains listed below, sequenced in a study of shared clonotypes between healthy human individuals. Assay used: immunoSEQ multiplex PCR; TCRdb lists only in-frame clones, some missing. The table records 2 million to 3 million clones, 93% of them present only once. The source material was naive CD4+ T cells from PBMCs. Subset here: CD45RA+ positively selected. The source is a man aged 18 to 30 in good health. Some clones in this sample may be carry-over from other donors' samples.

The gene calls are TRBV13 and TRBJ2-7, with D possibly being TRBD2 (5 bases). The CDR3 is made up of 16 amino acids. V gave up 6 bases and J gave up 1 base, with 19 bases separating them. In germline, CDR1 is PRHDT, CDR2 FYEKMQ (reference sequence). The CDR3 DNA reads TGTGCCAGCAGGGCCCGGAGGACTTCTTGGTCCTACGAGCAGTACTTC. It is translated as CASRARRTSWSYEQYF.

This clone was observed a single time. The gene calls are TRBV5-6 and TRBJ1-2; D ambiguous. This CDR3 contains 14 residues. V was shortened by 0 bases and J by 4 bases, with 10 bases between the two germline ends. Per germline, CDR1 SGHDT and CDR2 YYEEEE. CDR3 sequence (DNA): TGTGCCAGCAGCTTGGGTGGGGTTCCCTATGGCTACACCTTC. Its protein product is CASSLGGVPYGYTF.

V usage is TRBV7-9 and J usage is TRBJ2-2; 12 nucleotides match TRBD2. Germline V gene sequence: CDR1 SEHNR, CDR2 FQNEAQ (reference sequence). The CDR3 loop spans 16 amino acids. The J segment lost 3 bases and the V segment lost 5 bases, leaving 4 bases of the junction unmatched. For the CDR3, the DNA is TGTGCCAGCAGCACCGGGACTAGCGGGTACACCGGGGAGCTGTTTTTT. Translated: CASSTGTSGYTGELFF.

The rearrangement uses TRBV28 and TRBJ1-3, with D maybe TRBD1 (6 bases). This CDR3 region has 13 residues. Trimming pared 5 bases from V and 4 bases from J, leaving 9 bases between. The germline V gene has CDR1 MDHEN and CDR2 SYDVKM. CDR3 region: CASSRGRGNTIYF. Written as DNA, the CDR3 is TGTGCCAGCAGTCGGGGGCGCGGAAACACCATATATTTT.

This sequence joins TRBV6-5 and TRBJ2-3; D not resolved. CDR1 is MNHEY and CDR2 is SVGAGI in the germline V gene. V dropped 2 bases and J dropped 4 bases, with 13 bases sitting between them. The CDR3 runs 15 residues. For the CDR3, the DNA is TGTGCCAGCAGTTACGGGCCGGGCCGTTCAGATACGCAGTATTTT. Protein: CASSYGPGRSDTQYF.

The genes are TRBV4-1 and TRBJ2-5; no reliable D call. Germline V gene data show CDR1 as MGHRA and CDR2 as YSYEKL. Trimming stripped 1 base from V and 5 bases from J, with 11 bases between. CDR3 size: 14 residues. DNA for the CDR3: TGCGCCAGCAGCCAAGTTCCCATCCTTGAGACCCAGTACTTC. It specifies CASSQVPILETQYF.

As regards this clone: Other nucleotide sequences from this sample produce the same CDR3. The chain uses TRBV28 and TRBJ2-1; D tentatively reads TRBD1 or TRBD2 (5 bases each). Germline CDR1 is MDHEN and CDR2 is SYDVKM. V lost 2 bases to trimming and J lost 4 bases, with 9 bases between them. CDR3 length equals 14 residues. In DNA, the CDR3 is TGTGCCAGCAGTTTAGGGGGTTCTTACAATGAGCAGTTCTTC. Encoded protein: CASSLGGSYNEQFF.

The chain has TRBV28 and TRBJ2-2; 8 positions agree with TRBD2. The CDR3 totals 18 residues. The germline V gene has CDR1 MDHEN and CDR2 SYDVKM. V dropped 1 base and J dropped 0; count of bases not matched to a gene: 7. This CDR3 is CASSLFGSGMANTGELFF. CDR3 DNA sequence: TGTGCCAGCAGTTTATTTGGTAGCGGGATGGCGAACACCGGGGAGCTGTTTTTT.

The rearrangement uses TRBV18 and TRBJ1-3; D remains ambiguous. V lost 3 bases and J 0 bases, leaving 12 bases between the germline ends. The CDR3 covers 16 residues. Germline loops: CDR1 KGHSH, CDR2 LQKENI. The CDR3 DNA reads as TGTGCCAGCTCACCGGTGGATCCTCCCTCTGGAAACACCATATATTTT. Protein: CASSPVDPPSGNTIYF.

This rearrangement joins TRBV4-2 to TRBJ1-4, with D perhaps TRBD1 (5 bases). This CDR3 has 15 amino acids. Trimming stripped 4 bases from V and 8 bases from J, with 17 bases between. The germline gives CDR1 LGHNA, CDR2 YNFKEQ. The CDR3 bases are TGTGCCAGCAGCCTCTCGCCCAACCGGGGGGAAAAACTGTTTTTT. Its translation is CASSLSPNRGEKLFF.

The chain joins TRBV28 to TRBJ1-2; tentatively, D is TRBD1 (5 bases). Trimming took 2 bases from V and 3 from J, leaving 13 bases between them. Germline CDR1 is MDHEN and CDR2 is SYDVKM. The CDR3 contains 15 residues. This CDR3 is CASSLLQGLDYGYTF. The CDR3 coding sequence is TGTGCCAGCAGTTTACTCCAGGGCTTGGACTATGGCTACACCTTC.